This T cell receptor beta chain is from a study of tumor-infiltrating lymphocytes in primary liver carcinoma. The CDR3 length is 14 residues. About this clonotype: This could be a read error, since a much larger clone is one nucleotide away.

Production of TCR beta cDNA used around 0.45 ug total RNA together with a constant-region primer. Three nested multiplex PCR rounds of slightly modified ARM-PCR generated TCR beta libraries. TRBV1-TRBV30 forward primers paired with a C-beta reverse primer were used in the first two PCR rounds, which ran approximately 11 cycles each. A single record per CDR3 protein comes from TCRdb applying MiXCR to the multiplex PCR reads. Found here are about 310,000 distinct CDR3 sequences, roughly three fifths of them singletons; the top ten hold about 15%. Germline DNA was also extracted, with blood RNA taken from unsorted whole blood.

The rearrangement uses TRBV12-3 or TRBV12-4 and TRBJ2-2; D is uncertain. Material for sequencing was peripheral blood. The clonotype originates from a woman under 40 with primary liver carcinoma and hepatitis B virus infection. The CDR3 protein is CACSLLVDTGELFF. In DNA form, the CDR3 reads TGTGCCTGCAGTTTATTGGTAGACACCGGGGAGCTGTTTTTT.